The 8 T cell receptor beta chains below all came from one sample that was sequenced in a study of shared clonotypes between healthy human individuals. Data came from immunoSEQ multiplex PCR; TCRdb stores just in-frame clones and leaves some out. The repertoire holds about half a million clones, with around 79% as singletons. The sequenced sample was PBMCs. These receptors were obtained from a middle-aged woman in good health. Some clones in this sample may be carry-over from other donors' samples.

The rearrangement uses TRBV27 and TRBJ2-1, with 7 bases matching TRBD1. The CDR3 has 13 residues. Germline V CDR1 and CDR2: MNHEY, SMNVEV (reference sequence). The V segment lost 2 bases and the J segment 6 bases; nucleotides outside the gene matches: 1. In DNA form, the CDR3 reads TGTGCCAGCAGTTTAGACAGGGCCAATGAGCAGTTCTTC. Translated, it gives CASSLDRANEQFF.

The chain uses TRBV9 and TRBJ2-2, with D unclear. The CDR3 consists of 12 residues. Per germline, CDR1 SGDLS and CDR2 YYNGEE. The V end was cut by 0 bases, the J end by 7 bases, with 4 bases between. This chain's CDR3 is CASSVEVGELFF. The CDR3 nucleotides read TGTGCCAGCAGCGTAGAGGTCGGGGAGCTGTTTTTT.

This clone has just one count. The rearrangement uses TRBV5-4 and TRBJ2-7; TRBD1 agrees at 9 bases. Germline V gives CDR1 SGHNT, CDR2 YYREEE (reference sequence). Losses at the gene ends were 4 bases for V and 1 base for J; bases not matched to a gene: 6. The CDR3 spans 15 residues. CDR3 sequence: CASSPGTGNSYEQYF. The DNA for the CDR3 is TGTGCCAGCAGCCCCGGGACAGGGAATTCCTACGAGCAGTACTTC.

The CDR3 DNA sequence: TGCGCCAGCAGCTTTCTGGGGCCCTACGAGCAGTACTTC. Residues: CASSFLGPYEQYF. V usage is TRBV5-1 and J usage is TRBJ2-7, with a possible D match to TRBD1 (5 bases). Per the germline V gene, CDR1 is SGHRS and CDR2 is YFSETQ. Trimming pared 2 bases from V and 2 bases from J, leaving 8 bases between. This CDR3 has 13 residues.

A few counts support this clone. CDR3 sequence: CASSSVEVSYEQYF. The CDR3 bases are TGTGCCAGCAGCTCTGTCGAAGTGTCCTACGAGCAGTACTTC. The chain combines TRBV7-9 with TRBJ2-7, with unresolved D. Germline values: CDR1 SEHNR, CDR2 FQNEAQ (reference sequence). CDR3 length: 14 amino acids. The V end was cut by 4 bases, the J end by 1 base, with 11 bases between.

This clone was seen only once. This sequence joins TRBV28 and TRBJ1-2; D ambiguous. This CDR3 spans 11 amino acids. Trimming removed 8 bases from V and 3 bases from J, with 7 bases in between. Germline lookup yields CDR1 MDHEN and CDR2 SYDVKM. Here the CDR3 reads CASEVDYGYTF. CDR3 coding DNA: TGTGCCAGCGAGGTAGACTATGGCTACACCTTC.

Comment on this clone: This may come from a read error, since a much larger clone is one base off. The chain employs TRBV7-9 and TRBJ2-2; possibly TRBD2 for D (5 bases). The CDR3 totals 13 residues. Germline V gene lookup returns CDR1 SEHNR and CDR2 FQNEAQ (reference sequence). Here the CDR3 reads CASSFPNTGELSF. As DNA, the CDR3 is TGTGCCAGCAGCTTTCCGAACACCGGGGAGCTGTCTTTT.

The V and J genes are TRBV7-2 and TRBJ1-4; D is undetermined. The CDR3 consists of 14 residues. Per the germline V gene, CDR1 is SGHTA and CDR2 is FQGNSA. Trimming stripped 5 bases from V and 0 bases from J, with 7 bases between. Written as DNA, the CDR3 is TGTGCCAGCAGCCTGCAGGCAACTAATGAAAAACTGTTTTTT. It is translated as CASSLQATNEKLFF. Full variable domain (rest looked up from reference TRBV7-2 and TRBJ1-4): GAGVSQSPSNKVTEKGKDVELRCDPISGHTALYWYRQSLGQGLEFLIYFQGNSAPDKSGLPSDRFSAERTGGSVSTLTIQRTQQEDSAVYLCASSLQATNEKLFFGSGTQLSVL.